A single sample is the source of the 6 T cell receptor beta chains below, sequenced in a study of T cell responses to AZD1222 COVID-19 vaccine. Repertoires were generated with immunoSEQ multiplex PCR, while TCRdb's copy carries only in-frame clones and drops some. The sample has 130,000 or so clones; about 86% are singletons. Sequenced material: peripheral blood, taken on day 0 of AZD1222 vaccination. The receptors come from an adult in good health.

The chain is built from TRBV6-5 and TRBJ1-6; 7 nucleotides align to TRBD1. The CDR3 extends over 15 amino acids. With V trimmed by 2 bases and J by 7 bases, 5 bases remained unmatched. Germline values: CDR1 MNHEY, CDR2 SVGAGI. The CDR3 DNA reads as TGTGCCAGCAGTTACAGGACAGGCTCGAATTCACCCCTCCACTTT. Its protein is CASSYRTGSNSPLHF.

The gene calls are TRBV19 and TRBJ2-3; 10 nucleotides line up with TRBD1. Losses at the gene ends were 11 bases for V and 2 bases for J; bases not matched to a gene: 7. The CDR3 is 14 amino acids. The germline V gene encodes CDR1 LNHDA and CDR2 SQIVND (reference sequence). DNA of the CDR3: TGTGCCTCCCGGGGGACAGGGGACACAGATACGCAGTATTTT. Protein sequence: CASRGTGDTDTQYF.

The chain employs TRBV6-2 or TRBV6-3 and TRBJ1-1, with TRBD1 matching 9 bases. V shed 5 bases, J shed 6 bases, and the junction held 10 bases outside the gene matches. Germline-derived CDR1 and CDR2 are MNHEY and SVGEGT. The CDR3 extends over 15 amino acids. The CDR3 DNA follows: TGTGCCAGCAGTACCCCCGGGACAGGGTTCTCTGAAGCTTTCTTT. It translates to CASSTPGTGFSEAFF.

The chain recombines TRBV19 with TRBJ1-2; D uncertain. CDR3 size: 14 residues. Germline V lookup: CDR1 LNHDA, CDR2 SQIVND (reference sequence). V was shortened by 3 bases and J by 2 bases, with 10 bases between the two germline ends. The CDR3 DNA is TGTGCCAGTAGTATTATCAATTCCAACTATGGCTACACCTTC. This translates into CASSIINSNYGYTF.

The chain links TRBV19 to TRBJ2-5; 12 bases match TRBD1. In germline, CDR1 is LNHDA, CDR2 SQIVND (reference sequence). The CDR3 is made up of 14 amino acids. The junction had 3 bases not matched to a gene; V was cut back by 6 bases and J by 4 bases. For the CDR3, the DNA is TGTGCCAGTAGCCGGGACAGGGGGCGAGAGACCCAGTACTTC. This gives the protein CASSRDRGRETQYF.

The genes are TRBV7-9 and TRBJ2-7, with D hard to call. V shed 4 bases and J shed 2 bases, with 9 bases lying between them. This CDR3 is 13 amino acids long. The germline CDR1 and CDR2 sequences are SEHNR and FQNEAQ (reference sequence). Here the CDR3 reads CASSSPLAYEQYF. The CDR3, as DNA: TGTGCCAGCAGCTCCCCCCTGGCCTACGAGCAGTACTTC.